The 12 T cell receptor beta chains below all came from one sample that was sequenced in a study of blood T cell repertoires in COVID-19. Profiled with immunoSEQ multiplex PCR; TCRdb holds only in-frame clones, not every one. The sample carries more than 100,000 clones, over 75% recorded once. Material: peripheral blood. The source of these receptors is a woman aged 70 to 79 with acute or convalescent COVID-19.

The chain recombines TRBV7-9 with TRBJ2-5, with TRBD2 matching 7 bases. Germline V lookup: CDR1 SEHNR, CDR2 FQNEAQ (reference sequence). This CDR3 spans 13 amino acids. The V gene end was trimmed by 2 bases and the J gene end by 5 bases; junction bases not matched to a gene: 2. As DNA, the CDR3 is TGTGCCAGCAGCTTAACCGGGGGGGAGACCCAGTACTTC. Translated: CASSLTGGETQYF.

V usage is TRBV5-6 and J usage is TRBJ2-1; 12 bases match TRBD1. The length of the CDR3 is 15 residues. The germline V gene has CDR1 SGHDT and CDR2 YYEEEE. Trimming at V came to 4 bases and at J to 9 bases, leaving 8 bases not matched to a gene. CDR3 coding DNA: TGTGCCAGCAGCAGCGGGACAGGGGGCTTTACTGAGCAGTTCTTC. It codes for CASSSGTGGFTEQFF.

The genes are TRBV15 and TRBJ1-5, with 9 bases that match TRBD1. The J segment lost 6 bases and the V segment lost 5 bases, leaving 5 bases of the junction unmatched. CDR3 length equals 14 residues. Germline V gene sequence: CDR1 LNHNV, CDR2 YYDKDF (reference sequence). The CDR3 DNA follows: TGTGCCACCAGCCTGGACAGGGGTAGTCAGCCCCAGCATTTT. Translated: CATSLDRGSQPQHF.

A few counts support this clone. This sequence joins TRBV4-2 and TRBJ1-2; 9 bases fit TRBD1. The CDR3 sequence is 15 residues long. CDR1 and CDR2 (germline): LGHNA, YNFKEQ. V gave up 4 bases and J gave up 4 bases; unmatched junction bases: 7. This chain's CDR3 is CASSLGAGQGYGYTF. The CDR3 coding sequence is TGTGCCAGCAGCCTGGGCGCGGGACAGGGCTATGGCTACACCTTC.

The gene calls are TRBV2 and TRBJ1-4; 7 positions match TRBD1. The CDR3 consists of 14 residues. Looked up from germline, CDR1 is SNHLY and CDR2 is FYNNEI. J was trimmed by 4 bases and V by 6 bases; bases with no gene match: 5. The CDR3 DNA follows: TGTGCCAGCAGCCCGGGACAGATTAATGAAAAACTGTTTTTT. Its protein product is CASSPGQINEKLFF.

The chain joins TRBV12-3 or TRBV12-4 to TRBJ1-6; the D is unclear. The CDR3 sequence is 13 residues long. Trimming shortened V by 3 bases and J by 10 bases, and 10 bases separated the two germline ends. The CDR3 here is CASSFGEPSPLHF. CDR3 in DNA: TGTGCCAGCAGTTTTGGAGAACCATCACCCCTCCACTTT.

This chain connects TRBV6-6 to TRBJ2-3; 9 positions match TRBD1. CDR1 and CDR2 (germline): MNHNY, SVGAGI (reference sequence). The CDR3 covers 18 residues. V lost 5 bases, J lost 5 bases, and 17 bases stayed unmatched. CDR3 in amino acids: CASSHPAGQGVFLDTQYF. In DNA form, the CDR3 reads TGTGCCAGCAGTCACCCCGCGGGACAGGGAGTTTTTTTAGATACGCAGTATTTT.

The rearrangement joins TRBV6-6 to TRBJ1-1; maybe TRBD1 (5 bases). Per the germline V gene, CDR1 is MNHNY and CDR2 is SVGAGI (reference sequence). There are 16 residues in the CDR3. V was cut by 6 bases and J by 0 bases, with 17 bases left in between. CDR3 sequence: CASRIYRDSLNTEAFF. The CDR3 DNA is TGTGCCAGCAGAATTTACCGGGACTCGCTGAACACTGAAGCTTTCTTT.

The V and J genes are TRBV11-2 and TRBJ2-7; D perhaps matches TRBD2 (5 bases). Germline assignment: CDR1 SGHAT and CDR2 FQNNGV. V lost 2 bases and J 1 base, leaving 9 bases between the germline ends. The CDR3 is made up of 14 amino acids. The CDR3 reads CASSLMPGSYEQYF. The CDR3 nucleotides are TGTGCCAGCAGCTTAATGCCGGGGTCCTACGAGCAGTACTTC.

At least ten counts were recorded for this clone. The limits of the CDR3 on the DNA are not certain, so only TCRdb's listed CDR3 is given. The chain is built from TRBV19 and TRBJ1-6; the table's TRBD1 call for D was not verified on the DNA. The CDR3 region is 14 residues in length, termini included. CDR1 and CDR2 from the germline V gene are LNHDA and SQIVND (reference sequence). The CDR3 here is CASTSGQGYSPLHF.

This chain joins TRBV7-9 and TRBJ1-3; the D gene is possibly TRBD1 (6 bases). Germline CDR1 and CDR2: SEHNR and FQNEAQ (reference sequence). V was trimmed by 6 bases and J by 3 bases, leaving 12 bases between them. The CDR3 is 14 residues long. DNA of the CDR3: TGTGCCAGCAGAGGGGGATCGAATGGAAACACCATATATTTT. It specifies CASRGGSNGNTIYF.

The gene calls are TRBV7-8 and TRBJ2-2; 10 nucleotides line up with TRBD2. The CDR3 covers 15 residues. V shed 5 bases and J 3 bases; nucleotides not matched to a gene: 3. CDR1 and CDR2 from the germline V gene are SGHVS and FQNEAQ. The CDR3 DNA sequence: TGTGCCAGCAGCCTTAGCGGGGGGTACACCGGGGAGCTGTTTTTT. Amino acid sequence: CASSLSGGYTGELFF.